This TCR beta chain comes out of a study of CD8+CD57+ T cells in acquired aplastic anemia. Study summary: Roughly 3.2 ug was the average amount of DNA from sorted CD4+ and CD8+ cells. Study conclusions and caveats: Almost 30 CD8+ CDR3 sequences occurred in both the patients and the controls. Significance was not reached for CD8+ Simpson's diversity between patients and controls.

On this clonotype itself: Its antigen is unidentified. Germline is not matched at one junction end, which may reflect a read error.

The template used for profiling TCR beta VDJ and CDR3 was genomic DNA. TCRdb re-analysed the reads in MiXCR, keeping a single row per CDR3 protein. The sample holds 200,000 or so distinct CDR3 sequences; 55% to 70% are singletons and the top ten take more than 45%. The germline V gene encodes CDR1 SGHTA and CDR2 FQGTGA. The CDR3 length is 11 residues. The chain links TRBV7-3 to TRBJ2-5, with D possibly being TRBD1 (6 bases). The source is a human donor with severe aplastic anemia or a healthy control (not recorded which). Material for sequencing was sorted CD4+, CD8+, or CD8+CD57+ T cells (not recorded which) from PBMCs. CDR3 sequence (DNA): TGTGCCAGCAGCCTAACAGGGACACAGAACTTC. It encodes CASSLTGTQNF.